This T cell receptor (beta chain) was observed in a study of shared clonotypes between healthy human individuals. CD45RO-negative cells were positively selected for CCR7, leaving out terminally differentiated effector memory CD45RA+ cells. Germline V CDR1 and CDR2: MNHEY, SVGAGI. Trimming removed 5 bases from V and 3 bases from J, with 14 bases in between. The CDR3 is 14 residues long. Using immunoSEQ multiplex PCR, the repertoire was profiled, and TCRdb retains in-frame clones only, with some absent. Altogether almost 700,000 clones are present, about 91% being singletons, with the ten largest covering 20% to 25%.

This sequence joins TRBV6-5 and TRBJ2-7, with TRBD1 as a possible D gene (6 bases). The receptor's source is a young man in good health. Input material: naive CD8+ T cells sorted from blood. The CDR3 loop is CASSAGTGRYEQYF. The CDR3 DNA reads TGTGCCAGCAGTGCCGGTACAGGGCGCTACGAGCAGTACTTC.